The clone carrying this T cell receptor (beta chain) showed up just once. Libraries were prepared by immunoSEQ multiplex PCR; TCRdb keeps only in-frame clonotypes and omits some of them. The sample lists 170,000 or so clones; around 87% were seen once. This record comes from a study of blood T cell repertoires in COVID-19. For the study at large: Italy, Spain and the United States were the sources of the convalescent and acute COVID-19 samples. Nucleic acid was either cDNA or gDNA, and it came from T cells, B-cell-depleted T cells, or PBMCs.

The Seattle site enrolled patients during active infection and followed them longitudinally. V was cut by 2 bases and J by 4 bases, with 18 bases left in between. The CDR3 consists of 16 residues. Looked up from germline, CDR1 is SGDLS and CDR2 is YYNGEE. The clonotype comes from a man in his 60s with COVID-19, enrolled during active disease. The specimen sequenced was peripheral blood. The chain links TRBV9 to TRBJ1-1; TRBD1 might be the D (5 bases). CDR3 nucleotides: TGTGCCAGCAGCGTCGGTTCCAGGGTGGGAGGCACTGAAGCTTTCTTT. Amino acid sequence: CASSVGSRVGGTEAFF.